The 31 T cell receptor beta chains given below trace back to one sample, sequenced in a study of Tregs in tolerant kidney transplant recipients (dated by TCRdb to about 2019). The time point label, as the study defines it: blood sample drawn before combined kidney and bone marrow transplant. The library relied on the immunoSEQ multiplex PCR assay. Imported from immuneACCESS, the table was reduced by TCRdb to in-frame sequences with V and J called. These copies leave out some clones; in studies compared against another copy, an unresolved V gene accounts for under half, and the cause of the remainder is not known. The data table for this sample lists roughly 48,000 clones. The ten biggest clones cover 0.7% to 0.95% of the sample. The sequenced sample was CD4+ T cells from blood, obtained before the transplant. The receptors stem from a human donor who received a combined kidney and bone marrow transplant.

Concerning this clone itself: The read terminates 3 residues before the CDR3 end, so the remaining end is supplied by the germline J gene. The J gene is TRBJ2-2, the V gene TRBV7-3; maybe TRBD2 (6 bases). Germline V gene sequence: CDR1 SGHTA, CDR2 FQGTGA. Trimming stripped 5 bases from V and 1 base from J, with 14 bases between. CDR3 length: 16 amino acids. CDR3 sequence reads: CASSPNRGKNTGELFF. The sequenced part of the CDR3 DNA is TGTGCCAGCAGCCCAAACCGCGGGAAGAACACCGGGGAG.

As regards this clone: The read ends 3 residues early relative to the CDR3; the germline J gene fills the gap. The chain employs TRBV7-8 and TRBJ2-1; 11 bases map to TRBD1. Germline CDR1 and CDR2: SGHVS and FQNEAQ. The CDR3 length is 17 residues. J was trimmed by 3 bases and V by 6 bases; bases with no gene match: 10. The CDR3 bases that were read are TGTGCCAGCAGATCACTACTAGGGACAGGGGGCTACAATGAG. It yields the protein CASRSLLGTGGYNE. The entire CDR3 protein reads CASRSLLGTGGYNEQFF.

Regarding this clone: The CDR3 end falls 3 residues outside the read, so it is completed with the germline J gene. The gene calls are TRBV20-1 and TRBJ2-5; 12 bases align to TRBD2. This CDR3 spans 19 amino acids. The germline CDR1 and CDR2 sequences are DFQATT and SNEGSKA (reference sequence). J lost 5 bases, V lost 5 bases, and 21 bases had no gene match. The sequenced part of the CDR3 DNA is TGCAGTGCTCGCCGCGGACCCAGACTAGCGGGAGCTGTATTGGAGACC. Its translation: CSARRGPRLAGAVLET. The full-length CDR3 reads as CSARRGPRLAGAVLETQYF.

CDR3 residues: CAWKRTSGGVYNEQFF. Partial CDR3 DNA: TGTGCCTGGAAGCGGACTAGCGGGGGGGTATACAATGAG. The chain employs TRBV30 and TRBJ2-1; TRBD2 agrees at 15 bases. The CDR3 end is not reached by the read, which stops 3 residues before it; the germline J gene fills it in. CDR1 is GTSNPN and CDR2 is SVGIG in the germline V gene (reference sequence). The CDR3 loop spans 16 amino acids. Trimming at V came to 4 bases and at J to 4 bases, leaving 5 bases not matched to a gene.

Turning to this clone: The read terminates 3 residues ahead of where the CDR3 ends, so the germline J gene completes it. The rearrangement links TRBV11-2 to TRBJ2-5, with D perhaps matching TRBD1 (5 bases). V lost 5 bases to trimming and J lost 5 bases, with 15 bases between them. The CDR3 runs 14 residues. Germline assignment: CDR1 SGHAT and CDR2 FQNNGV. Partial CDR3 DNA: TGTGCCAGCAGCACCCCAGGGATATCGGAGACC. Amino acids: CASSTPGISET. The CDR3, in full, reads CASSTPGISETQYF. The whole variable domain, remainder taken from reference TRBV11-2 and TRBJ2-5, is EAGVAQSPRYKIIEKRQSVAFWCNPISGHATLYWYQQILGQGPKLLIQFQNNGVVDDSQLPKDRFSAERLKGVDSTLKIQPAKLEDSAVYLCASSTPGISETQYFGPGTRLLVL.

As for this clone: With the read ending 3 residues before the CDR3 end, the germline J gene is used to fill in that end. This chain links TRBV5-1 with TRBJ1-1, with D uncertain. CDR3 size: 14 residues. V was trimmed by 1 base and J by 3 bases, leaving 10 bases between them. Germline V gives CDR1 SGHRS, CDR2 YFSETQ. Here the CDR3 reads CASSLSFSDTEAFF. The CDR3 DNA, read in part, is TGCGCCAGCAGCTTGTCATTTTCGGACACTGAA.

As concerns this clone: The read is 3 residues too short to cover the CDR3 end, so that end is filled in from the germline J gene. The V and J genes are TRBV7-2 and TRBJ2-2, with D unclear. Trimming removed 3 bases from V and 4 bases from J, with 6 bases in between. This CDR3 has 13 amino acids. Germline V gives CDR1 SGHTA, CDR2 FQGNSA. Incomplete CDR3 DNA: TGTGCCAGCAGCTTTAAAGGCACCGGGGAG. Protein product: CASSFKGTGE. The full CDR3 protein reads CASSFKGTGELFF.

With regard to this clone: The CDR3 end lies 3 residues beyond the end of the read and is filled in from the germline J gene. The chain couples TRBV5-1 to TRBJ1-3; 8 bases are shared with TRBD1. Germline loops: CDR1 SGHRS, CDR2 YFSETQ. The CDR3 totals 16 residues. Trimming cost V 3 bases and J 1 base; bases outside gene matches: 6. Incomplete CDR3 DNA: TGCGCCAGCAGCTCCACAGGGGGATCTTCTGGAAACACC. Protein: CASSSTGGSSGNT. The whole CDR3 sequence reads CASSSTGGSSGNTIYF.

Note on this clone: Read sequence stops 3 residues before the CDR3 end, and the germline J gene provides the missing end. V is TRBV7-2 and J is TRBJ1-2; TRBD1 matches at 9 bases. Trimming cost V 1 base and J 7 bases; bases outside gene matches: 4. There are 14 residues in the CDR3. Germline V lookup: CDR1 SGHTA, CDR2 FQGNSA. The CDR3 region is CASSLGQGEGGYTF. The CDR3 bases that were read are TGTGCCAGCAGCTTAGGACAGGGGGAGGGTGGC.

Points on this clone: The read terminates 3 residues before the CDR3 end, so the remaining end is supplied by the germline J gene. The rearrangement joins TRBV11-2 to TRBJ2-5; D gene uncertain. The CDR3 loop spans 12 amino acids. V shed 5 bases and J shed 4 bases, with 8 bases lying between them. Germline assignment: CDR1 SGHAT and CDR2 FQNNGV. This CDR3 reads CASSLPSETQYF. Incomplete CDR3 DNA: TGTGCCAGCAGCCTACCATCAGAGACC.

Details on this clone: The DNA ends 3 residues before the CDR3 does, and the rest of the CDR3 is filled in from the germline J gene. This sequence joins TRBV29-1 and TRBJ2-7; 8 bases are a match to TRBD2. The V gene end was trimmed by 7 bases and the J gene end by 3 bases; junction bases not matched to a gene: 11. The CDR3 is 14 amino acids. Germline CDR1 and CDR2: SQVTM and ANQGSEA. The CDR3 loop is CSAAGEREYYEQYF. Partial CDR3 DNA: TGCAGCGCGGCTGGCGAGCGGGAGTACTACGAG.

Regarding this clone: The read ends 3 residues before the CDR3 terminus; that terminus is restored from the germline J gene. The chain is built from TRBV13 and TRBJ2-5; 9 bases are shared with TRBD2. With 8 bases clipped from V and 0 bases from J, the junction kept 10 bases outside the gene matches. This CDR3 is 16 amino acids long. Germline CDR1 is PRHDT and CDR2 is FYEKMQ (reference sequence). The CDR3 sequence: CASSLLRGRDQETQYF. The sequenced part of the CDR3 DNA is TGTGCCAGCTCCTTACTACGCGGGAGGGACCAAGAGACC.

A word on this clone: With the read ending 3 residues before the CDR3 end, the germline J gene is used to fill in that end. The V and J genes are TRBV5-1 and TRBJ2-3; TRBD2 is a possible D gene (6 bases). V lost 5 bases and J lost 0, with 10 bases in between. The CDR3 is 14 amino acids. Germline V gene sequence: CDR1 SGHRS, CDR2 YFSETQ. The CDR3 DNA, read in part, is TGCGCCAGCAGTGGCGGGGCTAGCACAGATACG. This translates into CASSGGASTDT. The full CDR3 protein is CASSGGASTDTQYF.

For this clone: Read data end 3 residues before the CDR3 end; the end is taken from the germline J gene. The V gene is TRBV5-1, the J gene TRBJ2-2, with a possible D match to TRBD2 (5 bases). This CDR3 is built from 15 residues. Between the trimmed V and J ends, which lost 0 bases and 0 bases, there was a span of 6 bases. The germline V gene has CDR1 SGHRS and CDR2 YFSETQ. The CDR3 here is CASSLEAANTGELFF. Incomplete CDR3 DNA: TGCGCCAGCAGCTTGGAAGCGGCGAACACCGGGGAG. The variable domain in full, completed from reference TRBV5-1 and TRBJ2-2, reads KAGVTQTPRYLIKTRGQQVTLSCSPISGHRSVSWYQQTPGQGLQFLFEYFSETQRNKGNFPGRFSGRQFSNSRSEMNVSTLELGDSALYLCASSLEAANTGELFFGEGSRLTVL.

CDR3 loop: CAWQRDTFGSNEQYF. The covered CDR3 bases are TGTGCCTGGCAACGGGACACTTTCGGATCTAACGAG. The rearrangement links TRBV30 to TRBJ2-7, with a tentative D call TRBD1 (6 bases). The CDR3 goes on 3 residues after the read ends, and that part is filled in from the germline J gene. Looked up from germline, CDR1 is GTSNPN and CDR2 is SVGIG (reference sequence). Trimming removed 5 bases from V and 5 bases from J, with 22 bases in between. The CDR3 totals 15 residues.

Regarding this clone: The read falls 3 residues short of the CDR3 end, and the missing part is taken from the germline J gene. The V call is TRBV7-2, the J call TRBJ1-1; D is possibly TRBD1 (6 bases). CDR1 is SGHTA and CDR2 is FQGNSA in the germline V gene. Trimming took off 5 bases at V and 1 base at J, with 8 bases between the two ends. The CDR3 sequence is 13 residues long. The CDR3 DNA, read in part, is TGTGCCAGCAGCAACAGGGCGAACACTGAA. Encoded protein: CASSNRANTE. In full, the CDR3 is CASSNRANTEAFF.

Turning to this clone: The sequence runs out 3 residues before the end of the CDR3; the remainder is reconstructed from the germline J gene. The V call is TRBV18, the J call TRBJ1-5; a weak D match, TRBD1 (5 bases). Germline CDR1 KGHSH, CDR2 LQKENI. The germline V and J ends were trimmed by 4 bases and 4 bases, with 17 bases remaining between them. The CDR3 sequence is 16 residues long. The sequenced part of the CDR3 DNA is TGTGCCAGCTCACGGCAGGGAAAGGGGCATAATCAGCCC. It specifies CASSRQGKGHNQP. The whole CDR3 region reads CASSRQGKGHNQPQHF.

Of note for this clone: Sequencing ends 3 residues short of the CDR3 end; the germline J gene provides the rest. This rearrangement joins TRBV2 to TRBJ1-4; 8 nucleotides agree with TRBD1. This CDR3 has 15 amino acids. Germline-derived CDR1 and CDR2 are SNHLY and FYNNEI. J lost 7 bases, V lost 7 bases, and 11 bases had no gene match. The CDR3 bases that were read are TGTGCCAGCACCCGGAACAGGGGGTTTGGTGAAAAA. This sequence encodes CASTRNRGFGEK. The full CDR3 protein is CASTRNRGFGEKLFF.

Note on this clone: The CDR3 is cut off 3 residues early in the read; its end comes from the germline J gene. The chain joins TRBV18 to TRBJ2-1; the D gene is possibly TRBD1 (7 bases). V lost 4 bases and J 7 bases, leaving 20 bases between the germline ends. Per germline, CDR1 KGHSH and CDR2 LQKENI. There are 16 residues in the CDR3. CDR3 protein: CASSLRQGGPSNEQFF. CDR3 DNA (partial): TGTGCCAGCTCACTACGACAGGGAGGTCCCTCTAATGAG.

With regard to this clone: The CDR3 goes on 3 residues after the read ends, and that part is filled in from the germline J gene. The rearrangement joins TRBV20-1 to TRBJ2-1; 11 positions agree with TRBD2. CDR3 size: 16 residues. Germline loops: CDR1 DFQATT, CDR2 SNEGSKA (reference sequence). The J segment lost 7 bases and the V segment lost 2 bases, leaving 10 bases of the junction unmatched. The CDR3: CSARRTSGSSWNEQFF. The CDR3 bases that were read are TGCAGTGCTAGACGCACTAGCGGGAGTTCGTGGAATGAG.

The CDR3 reads CASSSQGNEQFF. The DNA read from the CDR3 is TGTGCCAGCTCATCACAGGGGAATGAG. The J gene is TRBJ2-1, the V gene TRBV18; 7 positions match TRBD1. Read sequence stops 3 residues before the CDR3 end, and the germline J gene provides the missing end. This CDR3 comprises 12 residues. Losses at the gene ends were 5 bases for V and 7 bases for J; bases not matched to a gene: 2. Germline values: CDR1 KGHSH, CDR2 LQKENI. The full variable domain, rest sourced from reference TRBV18 and TRBJ2-1, is NAGVMQNPRHLVRRRGQEARLRCSPMKGHSHVYWYRQLPEEGLKFMVYLQKENIIDESGMPKERFSAEFPKEGPSILRIQQVVRGDSAAYFCASSSQGNEQFFGPGTRLTVL.

Worth noting for this clone: The sequenced fragment ends 3 residues before the CDR3 boundary, so the rest is inferred from the germline J gene. J is TRBJ2-2 and V is TRBV18; 9 nucleotides line up with TRBD1. This CDR3 has 16 amino acids. J lost 5 bases, V lost 0 bases, and 4 bases had no gene match. From germline, CDR1 is KGHSH and CDR2 LQKENI. The CDR3 loop reads CASSPPGQGETGELFF. CDR3 DNA, as far as it was read: TGTGCCAGCTCACCACCGGGACAGGGAGAGACCGGGGAG.

On this clone itself: The DNA ends 3 residues before the CDR3 does, and the rest of the CDR3 is filled in from the germline J gene. This rearrangement joins TRBV20-1 to TRBJ2-3; D possibly corresponds to TRBD2 (6 bases). Germline lookup yields CDR1 DFQATT and CDR2 SNEGSKA (reference sequence). This CDR3 is built from 12 residues. Trimming took 3 bases from V and 6 from J, leaving 10 bases between them. This chain's CDR3 is CSASGDFDTQYF. CDR3 DNA, as far as it was read: TGCAGTGCTAGCGGGGACTTCGATACG.

Notes on this clone: The germline gene is not matched at one end of the junction; a read error may be the cause. The read comes to an end 3 residues before the CDR3 does, leaving the germline J gene to fill in the end. Other DNA sequences of this sample code for an identical CDR3. V is TRBV7-2 and J is TRBJ1-6, with TRBD1 as a possible D gene (6 bases). The CDR3 is 14 amino acids. The germline gives CDR1 SGHTA, CDR2 FQGNSA. This CDR3 reads CASRPTGYNSPLHF. CDR3 DNA, as far as it was read: TGTGCCAGCAGGCCGACAGGTTATAACTCACCC.

For this clone: The read terminates 3 residues before the CDR3 end, so the remaining end is supplied by the germline J gene. J is TRBJ2-5 and V is TRBV19, with D unclear. The CDR3 has 14 amino acids. Trimming removed 7 bases from V and 5 bases from J, with 17 bases in between. CDR1 is LNHDA, CDR2 SQIVND, per germline (reference sequence). The CDR3 loop reads CASKEGQAHETQYF. The DNA read from the CDR3 is TGTGCCAGTAAGGAAGGGCAGGCCCATGAGACC.

As regards this clone: Sequencing ends 3 residues short of the CDR3 end; the germline J gene provides the rest. The V and J genes are TRBV20-1 and TRBJ2-2; the match to TRBD2 covers 7 bases. The trim removed 2 bases at V and 6 bases at J, leaving 6 bases unmatched. The germline gives CDR1 DFQATT, CDR2 SNEGSKA (reference sequence). This CDR3 comprises 14 residues. Partial CDR3 DNA: TGCAGTGCTAGATTACTAGCGTCCCCCGGGGAG. Encoded protein: CSARLLASPGE. The complete CDR3 reads CSARLLASPGELFF.

Turning to this clone: The read finishes 3 residues shy of the CDR3 end, and the germline J gene is used to complete it. The rearrangement joins TRBV14 to TRBJ1-3, with D hard to call. Germline V gives CDR1 SGHDN, CDR2 FVKESK. CDR3 length equals 15 residues. V lost 1 base, J lost 0 bases, and 7 bases lay in between. CDR3 sequence: CASSQGELSGNTIYF. CDR3 DNA, as far as it was read: TGTGCCAGCAGCCAAGGAGAACTCTCTGGAAACACC.

A word on this clone: The read ends 3 residues before the CDR3 terminus; that terminus is restored from the germline J gene. The V call is TRBV19, the J call TRBJ2-1; TRBD1 aligns across 8 bases. The V gene end was trimmed by 4 bases and the J gene end by 3 bases; junction bases not matched to a gene: 5. The CDR3 length is 15 residues. CDR1 is LNHDA, CDR2 SQIVND, per germline (reference sequence). The CDR3 region is CASSSDRGFYNEQFF. The part of the CDR3 DNA that was read is TGTGCCAGTAGTAGCGACAGGGGATTCTACAATGAG. The full variable domain, completed using reference TRBV19 and TRBJ2-1, is DGGITQSPKYLFRKEGQNVTLSCEQNLNHDAMYWYRQDPGQGLRLIYYSQIVNDFQKGDIAEGYSVSREKKESFPLTVTSAQKNPTAFYLCASSSDRGFYNEQFFGPGTRLTVL.

CDR3 sequence: CASSPRAANTEAFF. The CDR3 bases that were read are TGTGCCAGCTCACCACGGGCAGCGAACACTGAA. The chain joins TRBV18 to TRBJ1-1, with D unclear. The read finishes 3 residues shy of the CDR3 end, and the germline J gene is used to complete it. CDR3 length equals 14 residues. Trimming cost V 1 base and J 1 base, with 7 bases left between them. The germline CDR1 and CDR2 sequences are KGHSH and LQKENI.

To note about this clone: The sequenced fragment ends 3 residues before the CDR3 boundary, so the rest is inferred from the germline J gene. The chain links TRBV9 to TRBJ2-5; D might be TRBD2 (6 bases). Germline loops: CDR1 SGDLS, CDR2 YYNGEE. The CDR3 runs 14 residues. With 2 bases removed from V and 7 bases from J, the gap between germline ends came to 15 bases. The DNA read from the CDR3 is TGTGCCAGCAGCGTCATTGGGGCCGGGGGGACC. Protein sequence: CASSVIGAGGT. Given in full, the CDR3 is CASSVIGAGGTQYF.

Of note for this clone: The CDR3 is cut off 3 residues early in the read; its end comes from the germline J gene. The chain combines TRBV20-1 with TRBJ1-1, with unresolved D. Trimming cost V 6 bases and J 4 bases, with 15 bases left between them. The CDR3 loop spans 13 amino acids. CDR1 DFQATT and CDR2 SNEGSKA come from the germline V gene (reference sequence). The CDR3: CSASPGGFTEAFF. The sequenced CDR3 bases are TGCAGTGCCAGCCCTGGAGGGTTCACTGAA.